This TCR beta chain was identified in a study of blood T cell repertoires in COVID-19. This CDR3 is 15 amino acids long. V lost 7 bases to trimming and J lost 0 bases, with 16 bases between them. Germline loops: CDR1 SEHNR, CDR2 FQNEAQ (reference sequence). As originally analysed: Amplification of reference gene primers was used by the study to estimate nucleated cell counts. Using immunoSEQ multiplex PCR, the repertoire was profiled, and TCRdb retains in-frame clones only, with some absent. V and J calls and clone size come straight from that table; D and trimming were deduced from the DNA. The sample has tens of thousands of clones, around 88% seen once; the top ten hold less than 5%.

This sequence joins TRBV7-9 and TRBJ2-7; D remains ambiguous. This TCR came from a man aged 55 to 70 with acute or convalescent COVID-19. Sequencing was performed on peripheral blood. This chain's CDR3 is CASNPVAPSSYEQYF. The CDR3 bases are TGTGCCAGCAATCCCGTCGCGCCGAGCTCCTACGAGCAGTACTTC.